The T cell receptor (beta chain) under discussion was sequenced for a study of blood T cell repertoires in COVID-19 (dated by TCRdb to the early 2020s). Study-level background: Collaborator samples came from the United States, Italy and Spain and covered acute and convalescent phases of COVID-19. The prospective study material was composed of cDNA or gDNA derived from T cells, B-cell-depleted T cells, or PBMCs. Deeply sampled blood TCRbeta repertoires from subjects exposed to, actively infected with, or recovered from COVID-19 were included in the dataset. The repertoires were made available in a free public database intended to serve as a resource for research on the immune response to SARS-CoV-2. Samples were obtained from the ongoing ImmuneRACE study (first 160 participants) and from 1,200 or so subjects provided by 6 global collaborators. Nearly every sample came with metadata listing a de-identified subject ID, COVID-19 status, age in years and sex. HLA class I and class II types, where available, came from metadata supplied by the sample provider rather than from assay-based typing. Overall study outcomes, separate from this receptor: How much clinical and demographic metadata was included differed by source and by participant, and the metadata was provided uncurated.

Participants in the prospective study were aged 18 to 89 years, lived in approximately 26 United States geographic areas, and enrolled through a virtual design. In the prospective study, participants were assigned to cohorts based on the clinical history participants reported in a screening survey and a study questionnaire. Exposed participants were defined as having been in contact with someone with a PCR-confirmed or clinician-diagnosed COVID-19 case within 2 weeks of study entry. In the prospective study, mobile phlebotomists collected whole blood, serum and a nasopharyngeal or oropharyngeal swab from each participant. Prospective study participants could optionally give additional blood draws and questionnaires over an approximately two-month period. Blood samples from the prospective study were shipped frozen or at room temperature prior to DNA extraction. This clone was recorded once. Which antigen it targets is not known. Base qualities were left out, and no much larger clone turns up one base away.

The immunoSEQ Assay, a bias-controlled multiplex PCR, was used to amplify TCRbeta CDR3 regions from genomic DNA. As for the authors' bioinformatics: The number of nucleated cells in each sample was estimated from the amplification of reference gene primers within the assay. To quantify the absolute abundance of each unique TCRbeta CDR3 rearrangement, sequence reads were collapsed and filtered. For each sample, productive Simpson clonality was calculated as the square root of Simpson's diversity index over productive rearrangements. What TCRdb holds here is the immuneACCESS table cut down to in-frame rearrangements. Part of the clones is not present; checked against another copy, under half of the missing clones reflect an unresolved V gene, and the others are unexplained. Clone size and the V and J calls come from that table; the DNA yielded D and trimming. A total of some 190,000 clones appear in this sample, roughly 80% of them only once. The ten top clones hold roughly 14% of the sample.

The CDR3 contains 13 residues, cysteine and phenylalanine counted. Just CDR3 DNA is preserved here, 39 bases in frame from base 1. V and J are truncated by 6 bases and 6 bases respectively, leaving an intervening sequence of 14 bases. The germline V gene gives CDR1 as WSHSY and CDR2 as SAAADI. The sample was PBMCs or T cells enriched from blood (not recorded which). The source of this sequence is a man in his 60s who had been exposed to COVID-19. The sequence links TRBV10-2 to TRBJ1-2, with TRBD1 tentatively as D gene (5 bases match). Read as DNA, the sequence is TGCGCCAGCAGCGAGGCGGGGGTGGATGGCTACACCTTC. It translates to CASSEAGVDGYTF.